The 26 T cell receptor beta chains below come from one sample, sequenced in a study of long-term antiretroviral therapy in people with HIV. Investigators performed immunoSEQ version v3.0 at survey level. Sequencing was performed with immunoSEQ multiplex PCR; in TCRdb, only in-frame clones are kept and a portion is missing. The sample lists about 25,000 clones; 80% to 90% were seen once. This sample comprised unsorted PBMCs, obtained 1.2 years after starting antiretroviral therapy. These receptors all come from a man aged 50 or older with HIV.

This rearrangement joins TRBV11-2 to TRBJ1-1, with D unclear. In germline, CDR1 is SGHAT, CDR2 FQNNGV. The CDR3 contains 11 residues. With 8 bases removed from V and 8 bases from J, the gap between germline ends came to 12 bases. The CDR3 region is CASRGQAEAFF. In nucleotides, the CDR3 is TGTGCCAGCCGTGGGCAGGCCGAAGCTTTCTTT.

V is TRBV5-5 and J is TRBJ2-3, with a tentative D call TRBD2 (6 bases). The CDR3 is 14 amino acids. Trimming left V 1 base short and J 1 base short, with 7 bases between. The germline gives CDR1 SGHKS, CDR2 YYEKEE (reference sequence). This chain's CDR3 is CASSLWGGTDTQYF. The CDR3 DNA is TGTGCCAGCAGCTTGTGGGGGGGCACAGATACGCAGTATTTT.

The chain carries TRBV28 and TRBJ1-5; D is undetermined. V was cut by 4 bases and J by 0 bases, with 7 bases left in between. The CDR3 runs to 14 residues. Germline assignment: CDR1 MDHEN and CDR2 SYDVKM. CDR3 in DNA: TGTGCCAGCAGTTCCTTATATAGCAATCAGCCCCAGCATTTT. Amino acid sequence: CASSSLYSNQPQHF.

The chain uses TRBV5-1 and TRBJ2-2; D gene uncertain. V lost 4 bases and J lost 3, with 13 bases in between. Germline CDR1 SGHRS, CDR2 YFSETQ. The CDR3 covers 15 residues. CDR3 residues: CASSPEGFDTGELFF. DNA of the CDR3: TGCGCCAGCAGCCCGGAAGGGTTTGACACCGGGGAGCTGTTTTTT.

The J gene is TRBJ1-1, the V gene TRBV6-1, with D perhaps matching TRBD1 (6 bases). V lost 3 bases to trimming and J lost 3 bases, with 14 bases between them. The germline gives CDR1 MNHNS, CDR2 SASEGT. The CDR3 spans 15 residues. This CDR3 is CASSDMGARDTEAFF. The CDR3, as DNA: TGTGCCAGCAGTGATATGGGGGCGCGAGACACTGAAGCTTTCTTT.

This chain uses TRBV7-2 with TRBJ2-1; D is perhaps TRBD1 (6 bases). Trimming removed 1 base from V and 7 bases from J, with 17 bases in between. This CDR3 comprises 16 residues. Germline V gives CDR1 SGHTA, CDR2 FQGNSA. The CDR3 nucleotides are TGTGCCAGCAGCTTAGTTGGGACAACGGCGTTAAATGAGCAGTTCTTC. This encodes CASSLVGTTALNEQFF.

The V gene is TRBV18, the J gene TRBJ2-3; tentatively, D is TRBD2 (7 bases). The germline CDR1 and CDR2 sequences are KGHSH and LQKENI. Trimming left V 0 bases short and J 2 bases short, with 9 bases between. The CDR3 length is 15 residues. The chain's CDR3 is CASSPPGGLTDTQYF. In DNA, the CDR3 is TGTGCCAGCTCACCACCGGGGGGGCTCACAGATACGCAGTATTTT.

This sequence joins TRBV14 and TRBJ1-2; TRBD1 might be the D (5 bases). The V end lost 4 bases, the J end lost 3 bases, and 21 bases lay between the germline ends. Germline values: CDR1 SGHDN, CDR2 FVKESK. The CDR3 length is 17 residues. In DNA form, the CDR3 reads TGTGCCAGCAGCCTACGGATGAATGCCGGGACGGACTATGGCTACACCTTC. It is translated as CASSLRMNAGTDYGYTF.

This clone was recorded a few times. The DNA for the CDR3 is TGTGCCAGCAGCGCTGCCGGGGATCCCCCTAACTATGGCTACACCTTC. Translation gives CASSAAGDPPNYGYTF. This rearrangement joins TRBV13 to TRBJ1-2; the D is unclear. The CDR3 sequence is 16 residues long. Germline assignment: CDR1 PRHDT and CDR2 FYEKMQ (reference sequence). Trimming stripped 5 bases from V and 0 bases from J, with 16 bases between.

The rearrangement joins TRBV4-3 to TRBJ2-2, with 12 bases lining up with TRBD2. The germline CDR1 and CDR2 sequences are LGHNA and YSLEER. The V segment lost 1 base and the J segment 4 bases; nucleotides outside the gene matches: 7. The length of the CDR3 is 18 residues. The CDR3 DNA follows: TGCGCCAGCAGCCAAGTTATCCCTAGCGGGGGGGTCACCGGGGAGCTGTTTTTT. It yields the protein CASSQVIPSGGVTGELFF.

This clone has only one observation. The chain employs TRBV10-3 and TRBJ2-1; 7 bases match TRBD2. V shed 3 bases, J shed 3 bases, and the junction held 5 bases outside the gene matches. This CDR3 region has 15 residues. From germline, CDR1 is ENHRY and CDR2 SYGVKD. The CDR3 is CAISERSGDYNEQFF. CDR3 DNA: TGTGCCATCAGTGAAAGAAGCGGGGACTACAATGAGCAGTTCTTC.

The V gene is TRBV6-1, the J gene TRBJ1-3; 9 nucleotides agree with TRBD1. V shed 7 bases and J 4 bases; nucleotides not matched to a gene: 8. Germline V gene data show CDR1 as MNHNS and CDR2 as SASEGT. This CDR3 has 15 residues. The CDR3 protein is CASIHGTGWGNTIYF. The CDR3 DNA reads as TGTGCCAGCATACACGGGACAGGGTGGGGAAACACCATATATTTT.

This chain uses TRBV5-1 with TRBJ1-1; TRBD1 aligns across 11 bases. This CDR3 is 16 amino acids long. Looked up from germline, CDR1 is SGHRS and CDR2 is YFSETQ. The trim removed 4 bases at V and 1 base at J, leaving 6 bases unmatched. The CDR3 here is CASSNGQGARNTEAFF. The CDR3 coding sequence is TGCGCCAGCAGCAACGGACAGGGGGCAAGGAACACTGAAGCTTTCTTT.

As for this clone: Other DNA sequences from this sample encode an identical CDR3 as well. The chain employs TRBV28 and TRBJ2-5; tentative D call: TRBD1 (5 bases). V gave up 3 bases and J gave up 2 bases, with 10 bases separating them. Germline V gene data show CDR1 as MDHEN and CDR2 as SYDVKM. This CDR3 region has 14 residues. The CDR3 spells CASSLTVSQETQYF. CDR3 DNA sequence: TGTGCCAGCAGTTTGACAGTTTCTCAAGAGACCCAGTACTTC.

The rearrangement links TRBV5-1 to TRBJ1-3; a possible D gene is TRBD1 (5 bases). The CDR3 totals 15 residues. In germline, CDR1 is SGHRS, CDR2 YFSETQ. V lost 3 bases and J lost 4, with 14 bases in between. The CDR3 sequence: CASSSSGGDGNTIYF. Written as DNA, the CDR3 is TGCGCCAGCAGCTCTTCGGGTGGGGACGGAAACACCATATATTTT.

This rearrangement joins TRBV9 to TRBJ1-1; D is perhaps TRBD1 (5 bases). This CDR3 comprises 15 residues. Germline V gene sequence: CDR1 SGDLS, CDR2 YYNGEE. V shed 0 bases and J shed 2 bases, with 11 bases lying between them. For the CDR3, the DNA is TGTGCCAGCAGCGTAGTTCAGGGATACAACACTGAAGCTTTCTTT. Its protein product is CASSVVQGYNTEAFF. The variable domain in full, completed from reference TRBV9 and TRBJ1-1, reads DSGVTQTPKHLITATGQRVTLRCSPRSGDLSVYWYQQSLDQGLQFLIQYYNGEERAKGNILERFSAQQFPDLHSELNLSSLELGDSALYFCASSVVQGYNTEAFFGQGTRLTVV.

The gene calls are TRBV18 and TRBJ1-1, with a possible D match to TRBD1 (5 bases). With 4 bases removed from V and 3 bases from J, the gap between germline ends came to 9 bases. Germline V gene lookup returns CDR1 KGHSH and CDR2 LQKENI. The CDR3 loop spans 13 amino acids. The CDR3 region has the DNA TGTGCCAGCTCACAGGGGAAGGACACTGAAGCTTTCTTT. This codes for CASSQGKDTEAFF.

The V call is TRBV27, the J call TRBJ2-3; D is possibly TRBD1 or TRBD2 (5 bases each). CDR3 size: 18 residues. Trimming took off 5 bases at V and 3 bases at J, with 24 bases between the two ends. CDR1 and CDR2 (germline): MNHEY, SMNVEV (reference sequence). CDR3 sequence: CASSPFAASLRGTDTQYF. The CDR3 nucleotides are TGTGCCAGCAGTCCCTTCGCAGCGAGCCTGAGGGGTACAGATACGCAGTATTTT.

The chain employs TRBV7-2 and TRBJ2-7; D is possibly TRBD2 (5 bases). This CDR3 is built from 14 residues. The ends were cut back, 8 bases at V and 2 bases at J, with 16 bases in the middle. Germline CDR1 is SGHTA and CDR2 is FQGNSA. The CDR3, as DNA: TGTGCCAGCTCGTCGGGATTAGGGCCCTACGAGCAGTACTTC. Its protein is CASSSGLGPYEQYF.

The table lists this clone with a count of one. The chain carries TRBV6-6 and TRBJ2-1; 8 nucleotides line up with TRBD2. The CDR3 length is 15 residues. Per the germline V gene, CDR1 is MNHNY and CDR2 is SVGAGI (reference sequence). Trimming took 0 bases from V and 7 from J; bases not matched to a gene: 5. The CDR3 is CASSYSSGGPNEQFF. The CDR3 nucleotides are TGTGCCAGCAGTTACTCGAGCGGGGGCCCAAATGAGCAGTTCTTC.

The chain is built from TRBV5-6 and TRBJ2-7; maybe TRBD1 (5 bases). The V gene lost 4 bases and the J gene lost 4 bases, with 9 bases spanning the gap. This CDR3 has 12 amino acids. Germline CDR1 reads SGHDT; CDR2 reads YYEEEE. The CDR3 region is CASSIQEYEQYF. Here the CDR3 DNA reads TGTGCCAGCAGCATACAGGAATACGAGCAGTACTTC. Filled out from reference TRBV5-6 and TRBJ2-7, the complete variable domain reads DAGVTQSPTHLIKTRGQQVTLRCSPKSGHDTVSWYQQALGQGPQFIFQYYEEEERQRGNFPDRFSGHQFPNYSSELNVNALLLGDSALYLCASSIQEYEQYFGPGTRLTVT.

CDR3 in DNA: TGTGCCAGCACCCCCGCGACAGGCGCCTACGAGCAGTACTTC. Encoded protein: CASTPATGAYEQYF. This chain connects TRBV2 to TRBJ2-7, with D maybe TRBD1 (6 bases). This CDR3 contains 14 residues. V lost 7 bases, J lost 2 bases, and 15 bases lay in between. CDR1 and CDR2 from the germline V gene are SNHLY and FYNNEI.

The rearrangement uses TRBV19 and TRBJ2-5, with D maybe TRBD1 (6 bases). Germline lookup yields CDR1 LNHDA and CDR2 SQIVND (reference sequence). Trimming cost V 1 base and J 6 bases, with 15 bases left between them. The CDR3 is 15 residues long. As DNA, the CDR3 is TGTGCCAGTAGTATAGGGGATAGCAGGGGAAAGACCCAGTACTTC. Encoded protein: CASSIGDSRGKTQYF.

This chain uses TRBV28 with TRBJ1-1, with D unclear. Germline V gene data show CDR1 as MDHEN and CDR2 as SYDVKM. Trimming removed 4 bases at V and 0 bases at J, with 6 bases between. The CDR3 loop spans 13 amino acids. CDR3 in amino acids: CASSSSLNTEAFF. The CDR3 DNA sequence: TGTGCCAGCAGTTCATCACTGAACACTGAAGCTTTCTTT.

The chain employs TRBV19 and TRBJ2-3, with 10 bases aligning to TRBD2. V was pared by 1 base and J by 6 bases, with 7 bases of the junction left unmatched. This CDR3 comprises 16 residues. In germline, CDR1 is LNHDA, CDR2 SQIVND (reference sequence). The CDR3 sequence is CASSIGLAGGADTQYF. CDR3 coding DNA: TGTGCCAGTAGTATAGGGTTAGCGGGGGGCGCGGATACGCAGTATTTT.

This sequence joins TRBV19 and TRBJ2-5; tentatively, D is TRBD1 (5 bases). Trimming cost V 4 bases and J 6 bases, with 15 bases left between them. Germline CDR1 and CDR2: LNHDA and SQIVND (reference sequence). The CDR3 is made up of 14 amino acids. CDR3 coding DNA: TGTGCCAGTAGTACCCAAAGGGGCGCGAAGACCCAGTACTTC. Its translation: CASSTQRGAKTQYF.